This TCR beta chain was observed in a study of cytotoxic CD8 clonotypes in ibrutinib-treated CLL. Study background: Response samples came after a median approximately twelve months of treatment, range 6 to 36.

The CDR3 spans 16 residues. CDR1 is LNHDA, CDR2 SQIVND, per germline (reference sequence). With 5 bases clipped from V and 0 bases from J, the junction kept 4 bases outside the gene matches. Whole-study results and caveats: Elevated clonality accompanied ibrutinib response, with a return toward baseline values at progression.

On this clone: Its specificity is unknown.

TCRdb's copy holds only in-frame clones and misses some; the assay was immunoSEQ multiplex PCR. This sample carries roughly 180,000 clones, about 80% of them seen once, and the ten largest clones take 3.5% to 5.5%. The origin of this receptor is a human donor with chronic lymphocytic leukemia. This chain connects TRBV19 to TRBJ2-6; 7 bases agree with TRBD1. The source was PBMCs, collected after 24 months of ibrutinib treatment. CDR3 coding DNA: TGTGCCAGTAGTCCAGGGGGTAGCTCTGGGGCCAACGTCCTGACTTTC. Translated, it gives CASSPGGSSGANVLTF.